These T cell receptor beta chains were read from a single sample in a study of shared clonotypes between healthy human individuals. Only in-frame clones appear in the TCRdb table, and some are missing; sequencing was by immunoSEQ multiplex PCR. The profile shows about 580,000 clones, roughly 98% of them singletons. Sequencing used naive CD8+ T cells sorted from blood. The receptors derive from a man under 40 in good health. CDR3s include the opening cysteine and the closing phenylalanine or tryptophan. Each record gives: J gene, clone size, V gene, D gene, CDR3 protein, CDR3 DNA. D genes are given only for firm matches. Clone size is not always given. Where it is, it says once, few, many or a class for expanded clones.

>TRBJ1-2|.|TRBV29-1|.
CSVELEGYTF
TGCAGCGTTGAGCTGGAAGGCTACACCTTC
>TRBJ2-7|.|TRBV5-6|TRBD1
CASSLVTGVEQYF
TGTGCCAGCAGCTTGGTGACAGGGGTCGAGCAGTACTTC
>TRBJ1-5|.|TRBV7-9|.
CASSLDGSGPQHF
TGTGCCAGCAGCTTAGATGGAAGTGGACCCCAGCATTTT
>TRBJ1-1|.|TRBV9|.
CASSDRAGRANTEAFF
TGTGCCAGCAGCGATCGGGCAGGTCGGGCAAACACTGAAGCTTTCTTT
>TRBJ2-1|.|TRBV11-2|TRBD2
CASSPLTSGRPYNEQFF
TGTGCCAGCAGCCCACTGACTAGCGGGAGGCCATACAATGAGCAGTTCTTC
>TRBJ2-7|.|TRBV5-8|TRBD2
CASSLGLPEQYF
TGTGCCAGCAGTTTGGGACTACCCGAGCAGTACTTC
>TRBJ1-3|.|TRBV13|.
CASSFERHSGNTIYF
TGTGCCAGCAGCTTCGAACGCCACTCTGGAAACACCATATATTTT
>TRBJ1-4|.|TRBV9|.
CASSGAVGKNGEKLFF
TGTGCCAGCAGCGGTGCCGTGGGGAAAAATGGCGAAAAACTGTTTTTT
>TRBJ2-7|.|TRBV9|TRBD1
CASSQGGPGDEQYF
TGTGCCAGCAGTCAAGGGGGCCCAGGTGACGAGCAGTACTTC
>TRBJ1-2|.|TRBV5-1|.
CASSLSPGSTHGYTF
TGCGCCAGCAGCTTGTCTCCTGGTTCCACCCATGGCTACACCTTC
>TRBJ2-7|.|TRBV7-9|.
CASSTGTPWDAYEQYF
TGTGCCAGCAGCACCGGGACCCCCTGGGACGCCTACGAGCAGTACTTC
>TRBJ1-1|.|TRBV25-1|.
CASSESAGRETEAFF
TGTGCCAGCAGTGAATCGGCCGGGAGGGAAACTGAAGCTTTCTTT
>TRBJ2-1|.|TRBV7-9|TRBD1
CASSPKDRVVNEQFF
TGTGCCAGCAGCCCGAAGGACAGGGTGGTCAATGAGCAGTTCTTC
>TRBJ2-2|.|TRBV6-5|.
CASSYRGTGELFF
TGTGCCAGCAGTTACAGGGGAACCGGGGAGCTGTTTTTT
>TRBJ2-3|.|TRBV29-1|TRBD2
CSVEDLLKAGGGDTQYF
TGCAGCGTTGAAGACCTACTCAAAGCGGGAGGGGGAGATACGCAGTATTTT
>TRBJ2-1|.|TRBV11-2|.
CASSGGYKSSYNEQFF
TGTGCCAGCAGCGGGGGATACAAGAGCTCCTACAATGAGCAGTTCTTC
>TRBJ2-1|once|TRBV7-9|TRBD1
CASSVVTGGNEQFF
TGTGCCAGCAGCGTAGTTACAGGGGGCAATGAGCAGTTCTTC
>TRBJ1-1|once|TRBV5-1|.
CASSSGLNTEAFF
TGCGCCAGCAGCTCAGGGTTGAACACTGAAGCTTTCTTT
>TRBJ2-1|.|TRBV29-1|.
CSVRRDYNEQFF
TGCAGCGTGAGAAGGGACTACAATGAGCAGTTCTTC
>TRBJ2-2|.|TRBV7-7|.
CASSLEEFGELFF
TGTGCCAGCAGCTTAGAGGAGTTCGGGGAGCTGTTTTTT
>TRBJ2-2|.|TRBV6-6|.
CASSFTGENTGELFF
TGTGCCAGCAGCTTTACCGGGGAGAACACCGGGGAGCTGTTTTTT
>TRBJ1-1|.|TRBV7-9|TRBD1
CASSPTRGGPTTEAFF
TGTGCCAGCAGCCCAACCAGGGGGGGGCCCACCACTGAAGCTTTCTTT
>TRBJ2-2|once|TRBV5-1|TRBD2
CASSTGTSASTGELFF
TGCGCCAGCAGCACCGGGACTAGCGCAAGTACCGGGGAGCTGTTTTTT
>TRBJ1-2|.|TRBV5-1|TRBD1
CASSLLNGQDGYTF
TGCGCCAGCAGCTTGCTAAATGGACAGGATGGCTACACCTTC
>TRBJ2-7|.|TRBV7-9|.
CASRPKEGFEQYF
TGTGCCAGCAGGCCCAAGGAGGGGTTCGAACAGTACTTC
>TRBJ1-5|.|TRBV15|.
CATSRDEAPPPQHF
TGTGCCACCAGCAGAGATGAGGCCCCCCCGCCCCAGCATTTT
>TRBJ2-3|.|TRBV9|TRBD2
CASSERLAGVLDTQYF
TGTGCCAGCAGCGAAAGACTAGCGGGAGTATTAGATACGCAGTATTTT
>TRBJ2-1|.|TRBV9|.
CASSEKRGGSREQFF
TGTGCCAGCAGCGAGAAGAGGGGAGGAAGCCGTGAGCAGTTCTTC
>TRBJ1-1|.|TRBV13|.
CASSLSPGTEAFF
TGTGCCAGCAGCTTAAGTCCGGGCACTGAAGCTTTCTTT
>TRBJ1-2|once|TRBV5-5|TRBD1
CASSDGQGVVYGYTF
TGTGCCAGCAGCGACGGACAGGGGGTAGTCTATGGCTACACCTTC
>TRBJ2-3|.|TRBV4-3|TRBD2
CASSQDSGTSTDTQYF
TGCGCCAGCAGCCAAGACAGCGGGACTAGCACAGATACGCAGTATTTT
>TRBJ2-1|once|TRBV5-8|.
CASSLGQVYNEQFF
TGTGCCAGCAGCTTGGGACAGGTATACAATGAGCAGTTCTTC
>TRBJ1-1|once|TRBV25-1|.
CASSGTANTEAFF
TGTGCCAGCAGCGGGACGGCGAACACTGAAGCTTTCTTT
>TRBJ2-7|once|TRBV7-6|.
CASSDPDSGYEQYF
TGTGCCAGCAGCGACCCCGACAGTGGGTACGAGCAGTACTTC
>TRBJ2-4|once|TRBV7-9|.
CASSSGKNIQYF
TGTGCCAGCAGCTCGGGCAAAAACATTCAGTACTTC
>TRBJ2-1|.|TRBV7-9|.
CASSLAGRRTSYNEQFF
TGTGCCAGCAGCTTAGCGGGAAGGCGGACGTCCTACAATGAGCAGTTCTTC